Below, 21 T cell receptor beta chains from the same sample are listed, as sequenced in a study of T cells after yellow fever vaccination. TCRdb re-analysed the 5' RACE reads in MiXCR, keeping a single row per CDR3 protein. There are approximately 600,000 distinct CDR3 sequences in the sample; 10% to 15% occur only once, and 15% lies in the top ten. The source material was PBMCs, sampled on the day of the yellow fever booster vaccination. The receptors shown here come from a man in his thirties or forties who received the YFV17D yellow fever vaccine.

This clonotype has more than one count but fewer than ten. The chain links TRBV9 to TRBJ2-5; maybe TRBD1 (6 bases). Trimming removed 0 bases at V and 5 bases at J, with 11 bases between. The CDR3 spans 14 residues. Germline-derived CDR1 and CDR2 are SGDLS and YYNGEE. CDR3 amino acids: CASSVGPGEETQYF. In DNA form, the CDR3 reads TGTGCCAGCAGCGTAGGCCCAGGGGAGGAGACCCAGTACTTC. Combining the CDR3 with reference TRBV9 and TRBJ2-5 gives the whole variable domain DSGVTQTPKHLITATGQRVTLRCSPRSGDLSVYWYQQSLDQGLQFLIQYYNGEERAKGNILERFSAQQFPDLHSELNLSSLELGDSALYFCASSVGPGEETQYFGPGTRLLVL.

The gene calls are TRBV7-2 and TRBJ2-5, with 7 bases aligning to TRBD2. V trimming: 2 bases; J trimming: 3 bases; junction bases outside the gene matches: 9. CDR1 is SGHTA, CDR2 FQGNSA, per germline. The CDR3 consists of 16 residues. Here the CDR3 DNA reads TGTGCCAGCAGCTTAATTGGCGGCGGGAGTAAAGAGACCCAGTACTTC. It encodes CASSLIGGGSKETQYF. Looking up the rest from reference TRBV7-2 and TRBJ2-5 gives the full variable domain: GAGVSQSPSNKVTEKGKDVELRCDPISGHTALYWYRQSLGQGLEFLIYFQGNSAPDKSGLPSDRFSAERTGGSVSTLTIQRTQQEDSAVYLCASSLIGGGSKETQYFGPGTRLLVL.

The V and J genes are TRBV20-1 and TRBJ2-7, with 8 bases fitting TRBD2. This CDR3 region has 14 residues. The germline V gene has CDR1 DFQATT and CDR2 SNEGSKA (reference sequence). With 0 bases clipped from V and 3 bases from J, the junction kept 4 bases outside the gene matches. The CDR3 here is CSARDITSGYEQYF. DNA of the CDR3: TGCAGTGCTAGAGATATTACTAGCGGCTACGAGCAGTACTTC.

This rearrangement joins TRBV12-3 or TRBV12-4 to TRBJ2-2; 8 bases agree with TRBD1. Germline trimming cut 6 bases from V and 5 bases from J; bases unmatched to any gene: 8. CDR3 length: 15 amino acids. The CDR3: CASSTGQGGTGELFF. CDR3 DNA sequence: TGTGCCAGCAGCACAGGACAGGGAGGAACCGGGGAGCTGTTTTTT.

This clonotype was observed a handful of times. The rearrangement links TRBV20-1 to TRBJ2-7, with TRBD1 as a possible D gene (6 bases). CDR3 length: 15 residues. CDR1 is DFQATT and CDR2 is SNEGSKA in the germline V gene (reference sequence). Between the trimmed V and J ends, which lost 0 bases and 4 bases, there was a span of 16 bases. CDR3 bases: TGCAGTGCTAGAGAGATGGTGACAGGCCTTTACGAGCAGTACTTC. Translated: CSAREMVTGLYEQYF.

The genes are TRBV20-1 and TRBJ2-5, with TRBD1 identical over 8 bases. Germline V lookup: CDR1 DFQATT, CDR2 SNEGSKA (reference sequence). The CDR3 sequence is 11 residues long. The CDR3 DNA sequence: TGCAGCCCAGGACAGGGAGAGACCCAGTACTTC. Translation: CSPGQGETQYF.

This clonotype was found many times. The DNA for the CDR3 is TGTGCCAGCAGCACCGGGGCGGTCAATCAGCCCCAGCATTTT. It encodes CASSTGAVNQPQHF. This chain joins TRBV7-2 and TRBJ1-5, with D possibly being TRBD1 (5 bases). The CDR3 runs 14 residues. The germline V gene encodes CDR1 SGHTA and CDR2 FQGNSA. Trimming removed 5 bases at V and 3 bases at J, with 11 bases between.

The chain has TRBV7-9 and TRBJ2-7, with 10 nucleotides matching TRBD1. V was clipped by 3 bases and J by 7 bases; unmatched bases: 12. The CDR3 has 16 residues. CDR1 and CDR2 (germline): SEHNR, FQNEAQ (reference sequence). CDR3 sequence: CASSFAPGQGRLEQYF. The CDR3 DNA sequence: TGTGCCAGCAGCTTCGCCCCGGGACAGGGGAGGTTAGAGCAGTACTTC.

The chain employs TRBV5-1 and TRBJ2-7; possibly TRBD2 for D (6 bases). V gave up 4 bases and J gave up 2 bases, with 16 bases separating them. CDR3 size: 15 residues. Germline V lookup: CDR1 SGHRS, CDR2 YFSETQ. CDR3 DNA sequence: TGCGCCAGCAGCGTCACCGGGACTGAAGCCTACGAGCAGTACTTC. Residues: CASSVTGTEAYEQYF.

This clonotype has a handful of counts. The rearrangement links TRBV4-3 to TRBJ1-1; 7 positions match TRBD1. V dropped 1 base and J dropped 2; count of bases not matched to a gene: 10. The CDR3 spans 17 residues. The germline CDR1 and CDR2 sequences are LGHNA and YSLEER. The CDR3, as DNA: TGCGCCAGCAGCCAAGGGCCTAAGACAGGGTTTAACACTGAAGCTTTCTTT. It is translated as CASSQGPKTGFNTEAFF.

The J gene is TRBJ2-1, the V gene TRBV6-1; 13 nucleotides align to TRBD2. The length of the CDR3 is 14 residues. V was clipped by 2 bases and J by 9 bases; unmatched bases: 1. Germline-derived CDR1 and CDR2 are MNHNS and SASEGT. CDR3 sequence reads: CASSETSGRVEQFF. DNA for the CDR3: TGTGCCAGCAGTGAAACTAGCGGGAGGGTTGAGCAGTTCTTC.

DNA for the CDR3: TGTGCCAGCAGTTACTCCCTTACAGGGGAAAGAGGCACAGATACGCAGTATTTT. It is translated as CASSYSLTGERGTDTQYF. V is TRBV6-5 and J is TRBJ2-3; 7 nucleotides align to TRBD1. V shed 0 bases and J 1 base; nucleotides not matched to a gene: 10. The CDR3 is made up of 18 amino acids. The germline V gene has CDR1 MNHEY and CDR2 SVGAGI.

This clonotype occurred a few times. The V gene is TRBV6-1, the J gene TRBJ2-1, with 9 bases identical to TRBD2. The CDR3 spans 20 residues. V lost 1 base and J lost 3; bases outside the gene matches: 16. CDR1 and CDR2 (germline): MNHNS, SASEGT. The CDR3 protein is CASSEGNGGRGTRYYNEQFF. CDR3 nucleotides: TGTGCCAGCAGTGAAGGAAATGGCGGGAGGGGAACCCGATACTACAATGAGCAGTTCTTC.

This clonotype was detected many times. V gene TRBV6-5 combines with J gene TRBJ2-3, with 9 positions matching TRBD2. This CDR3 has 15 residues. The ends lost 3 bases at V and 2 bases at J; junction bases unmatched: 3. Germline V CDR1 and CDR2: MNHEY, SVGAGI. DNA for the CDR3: TGTGCCAGCAGTTATGTAGCGGGAGACACAGATACGCAGTATTTT. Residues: CASSYVAGDTDTQYF.

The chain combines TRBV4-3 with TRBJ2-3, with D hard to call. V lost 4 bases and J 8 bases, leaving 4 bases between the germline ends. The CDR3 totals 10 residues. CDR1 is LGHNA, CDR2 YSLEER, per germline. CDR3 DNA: TGCGCCAGCAGCCCAGCTACGCAGTATTTT. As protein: CASSPATQYF.

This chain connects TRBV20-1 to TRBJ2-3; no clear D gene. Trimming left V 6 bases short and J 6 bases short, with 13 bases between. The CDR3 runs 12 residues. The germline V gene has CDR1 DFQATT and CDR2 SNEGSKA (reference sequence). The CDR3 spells CSAKYRSDTQYF. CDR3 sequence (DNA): TGCAGTGCCAAGTATCGCTCGGATACGCAGTATTTT.

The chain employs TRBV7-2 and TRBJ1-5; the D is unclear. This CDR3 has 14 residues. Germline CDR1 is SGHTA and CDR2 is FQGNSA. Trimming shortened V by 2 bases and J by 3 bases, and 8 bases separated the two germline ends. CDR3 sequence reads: CASSLSVINQPQHF. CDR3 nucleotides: TGTGCCAGCAGCTTAAGCGTAATCAATCAGCCCCAGCATTTT.

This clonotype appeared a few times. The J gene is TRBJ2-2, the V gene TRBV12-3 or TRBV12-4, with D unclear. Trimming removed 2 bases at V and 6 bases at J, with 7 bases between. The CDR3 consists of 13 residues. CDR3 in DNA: TGTGCCAGCAGTTTAAGTCTGGCCGGGGAGCTGTTTTTT. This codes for CASSLSLAGELFF.

CDR3 region: CARSIPGLAGSYEQYF. The DNA for the CDR3 is TGTGCCAGAAGCATTCCGGGACTAGCGGGCTCCTACGAGCAGTACTTC. V is TRBV5-3 and J is TRBJ2-7; TRBD2 matches 12 bases. TRBV5-3 is flagged as an ORF with uncertain function. The V and J ends lost 4 bases and 0 bases, in that order; junction bases with no gene match: 5. This CDR3 is 16 amino acids long.

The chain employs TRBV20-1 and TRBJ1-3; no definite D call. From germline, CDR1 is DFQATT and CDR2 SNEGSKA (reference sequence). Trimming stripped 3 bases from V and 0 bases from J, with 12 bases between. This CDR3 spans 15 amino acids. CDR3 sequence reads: CSASQDHYSGNTIYF. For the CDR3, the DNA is TGCAGTGCTAGCCAGGACCATTACTCTGGAAACACCATATATTTT.

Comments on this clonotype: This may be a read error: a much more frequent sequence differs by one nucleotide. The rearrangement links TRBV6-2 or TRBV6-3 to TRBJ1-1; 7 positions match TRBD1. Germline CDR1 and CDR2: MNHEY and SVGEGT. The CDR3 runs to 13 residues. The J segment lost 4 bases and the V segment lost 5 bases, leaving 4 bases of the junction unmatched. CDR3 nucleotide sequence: TGTGCCAGCAGTCAGGGACAGATCACTGAAGCTTTCTTT. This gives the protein CASSQGQITEAFF.